The 13 T cell receptor beta chains below all came from one sample that was sequenced in a study of T cell repertoires in cytomegalovirus infection. TCRdb independently ran MiXCR on the reads; one entry per CDR3 protein. The table includes about 89,000 distinct CDR3 sequences, 25% to 35% detected once. These receptors' antigens are unknown. This sample comprised CD8+ T cells from cultured PBMCs, obtained from culture after CMV antigen stimulation. These receptors came from a human donor in good health (CMV status not recorded). Some clones in this sample may be carry-over from other donors' samples.

The rearrangement joins TRBV27 to TRBJ2-7; D is undetermined. The CDR3 is 13 residues long. The germline V gene has CDR1 MNHEY and CDR2 SMNVEV (reference sequence). Trimming left V 3 bases short and J 3 bases short, with 9 bases between. This CDR3 is CASSFTADYEQYF. The CDR3 DNA reads as TGTGCCAGCAGTTTTACCGCCGACTACGAGCAGTACTTC.

This clonotype showed up just a few times. V and J are TRBV12-3 or TRBV12-4 and TRBJ2-3, with 12 bases matching TRBD1. The CDR3 length is 18 residues. Trimming cost V 4 bases and J 3 bases; bases outside gene matches: 11. CDR3 loop: CASSSDSPGQGATDTQYF. The CDR3 bases are TGTGCCAGCAGTTCCGATTCCCCGGGACAGGGGGCAACAGATACGCAGTATTTT.

The V and J genes are TRBV7-9 and TRBJ1-1; 11 bases agree with TRBD1. Germline V lookup: CDR1 SEHNR, CDR2 FQNEAQ (reference sequence). The CDR3 sequence is 15 residues long. The V gene end was trimmed by 3 bases and the J gene end by 4 bases; junction bases not matched to a gene: 4. In DNA, the CDR3 is TGTGCCAGCAGCTTGAGCGGGACAGGGGGCACTGAAGCTTTCTTT. Protein: CASSLSGTGGTEAFF.

This chain joins TRBV12-3 or TRBV12-4 and TRBJ2-1; 7 nucleotides match TRBD2. Trimming cost V 1 base and J 6 bases; bases outside gene matches: 3. The length of the CDR3 is 14 residues. In DNA, the CDR3 is TGTGCCAGCAGTTTAGGACTAGCCCTCAATGAGCAGTTCTTC. Its protein is CASSLGLALNEQFF.

A few counts support this clonotype. V gene TRBV2 combines with J gene TRBJ2-1; D remains unclear. V dropped 2 bases and J dropped 8 bases, with 13 bases sitting between them. The CDR3 extends over 14 amino acids. Germline V gene data show CDR1 as SNHLY and CDR2 as FYNNEI. CDR3 nucleotide sequence: TGTGCCAGCAGTGAATTTTGGTTAGTAGATGAGCAGTTCTTC. Translation: CASSEFWLVDEQFF.

This clonotype has ten or more counts. V is TRBV7-9 and J is TRBJ2-5; unclear D gene. Germline V gene sequence: CDR1 SEHNR, CDR2 FQNEAQ (reference sequence). The CDR3 totals 13 residues. The V end lost 8 bases, the J end lost 0 bases, and 10 bases lay between the germline ends. CDR3 residues: CASGDAYQETQYF. CDR3 in DNA: TGTGCCAGCGGGGATGCGTACCAAGAGACCCAGTACTTC.

The chain joins TRBV6-8 to TRBJ2-7; TRBD1 aligns across 8 bases. The V gene end was trimmed by 5 bases and the J gene end by 2 bases; junction bases not matched to a gene: 8. There are 15 residues in the CDR3. The germline CDR1 and CDR2 sequences are MNHGY and SAAAGT. The DNA for the CDR3 is TGTGCCAGCAGTCAGTACTGGGACAGGACCTACGAGCAGTACTTC. Encoded protein: CASSQYWDRTYEQYF.

This clonotype came up a few times. J is TRBJ2-1 and V is TRBV28; 9 bases match TRBD1. The CDR3 is made up of 14 amino acids. The germline gives CDR1 MDHEN, CDR2 SYDVKM. Trimming at V came to 10 bases and at J to 7 bases, leaving 11 bases not matched to a gene. The CDR3, as DNA: TGTGCCACCCAACCGGACAGGGGATTAAATGAGCAGTTCTTC. Translating gives CATQPDRGLNEQFF.

This sequence joins TRBV7-9 and TRBJ1-3, with D hard to call. This CDR3 has 13 residues. Germline CDR1 reads SEHNR; CDR2 reads FQNEAQ (reference sequence). Trimming cost V 1 base and J 8 bases, with 9 bases left between them. DNA of the CDR3: TGTGCCAGCAGCTTAGACAGTACGGACACCATATATTTT. This encodes CASSLDSTDTIYF.

The chain carries TRBV20-1 and TRBJ2-1; D not certain. V was shortened by 1 base and J by 8 bases, with 12 bases between the two germline ends. Germline loops: CDR1 DFQATT, CDR2 SNEGSKA (reference sequence). This CDR3 is 13 amino acids long. The CDR3 here is CSARAWSNHEQFF. The CDR3 bases are TGCAGTGCTAGAGCTTGGTCTAACCATGAGCAGTTCTTC.

With respect to this clonotype: The conserved phenylalanine or tryptophan is not found at the CDR3 terminus, so this likely reflects a read error. The rearrangement joins TRBV6-1 to TRBJ2-6; TRBD1 might be the D (6 bases). The CDR3 length is 16 residues. Per germline, CDR1 MNHNS and CDR2 SASEGT. Trimming removed 5 bases from V and 4 bases from J, with 15 bases in between. CDR3 region: CASSPDSFSGANVLTL. The CDR3 DNA sequence: TGTGCCAGCAGTCCGGACAGCTTCTCGGGGGCCAACGTCCTGACTTTG.

This clonotype was counted between two and nine times. V is TRBV24-1 and J is TRBJ2-7; D is perhaps TRBD1 (6 bases). Germline V gene data show CDR1 as KGHDR and CDR2 as SFDVKD. The CDR3 runs 15 residues. V was trimmed by 5 bases and J by 5 bases, leaving 18 bases between them. CDR3 protein: CATSAGHSSLHEQYF. CDR3 nucleotide sequence: TGTGCCACCAGTGCGGGACATTCCTCTCTTCACGAGCAGTACTTC.

This chain links TRBV27 with TRBJ2-1; TRBD1 or TRBD2 may be the D gene (5 bases each). CDR1 is MNHEY and CDR2 is SMNVEV in the germline V gene (reference sequence). V shed 4 bases and J shed 8 bases, with 18 bases lying between them. This CDR3 has 15 amino acids. The CDR3 reads CASSSSSQGAHEQFF. CDR3 DNA sequence: TGTGCCAGCAGTTCCTCTAGCCAAGGGGCCCATGAGCAGTTCTTC.